This record concerns one T cell receptor (beta chain) sequence. Its antigen remains unidentified. Base qualities are not at hand, and no much larger clone is one base apart. The immunoSEQ Assay, a bias-controlled multiplex PCR, was used to amplify TCRbeta CDR3 regions from genomic DNA. From the authors' description of their analysis: The number of nucleated cells in each sample was estimated from the amplification of reference gene primers within the assay. To quantify the absolute abundance of each unique TCRbeta CDR3 rearrangement, sequence reads were collapsed and filtered. Productive Simpson clonality was computed per sample as the square root of Simpson's diversity index over productive rearrangements. TCRdb's version of the immuneACCESS table is confined to in-frame rearrangements and falls short of the full clone set. An unresolved V gene accounts for under half of the shortfall where checked; the remainder is of unknown origin. V, J and clone size reflect that table, while D and trimming were determined from the DNA. This sample holds around 100,000 clones; 85% were observed only once. The top ten constitute 3% to 4% of the sample.

The data are from a study of blood T cell repertoires in COVID-19 (TCRdb year 2020). Context from the whole study: Collaborator samples came from the United States, Italy and Spain and covered acute and convalescent phases of COVID-19. The prospective study material was composed of cDNA or gDNA derived from T cells, B-cell-depleted T cells, or PBMCs. The dataset comprised deeply sampled blood TCRbeta repertoires from subjects exposed to, actively infected with, or recovered from COVID-19. A freely available public database, intended as a resource for researchers studying the immune response to SARS-CoV-2, is where the repertoires were released. Samples were obtained from the ongoing ImmuneRACE study (first 160 participants) and from 1,200 or so subjects provided by 6 global collaborators. The sample metadata nearly always contained a de-identified subject ID, COVID-19 status, age in years and sex. Where available, HLA class I and class II types were obtained from metadata supplied by the sample provider rather than from assay-based typing. Points the paper makes about the study in general: The amount of clinical and demographic metadata varied by source and participant and was provided uncurated.

The CDR3 spans 13 residues, from the cysteine through the phenylalanine. Only the CDR3 region is kept as DNA, spanning 39 bases read in frame from base 1. As encoded in the germline V gene, CDR1 is KGHSH while CDR2 is LQKENI. Trimming takes 3 bases from V and 2 bases from J, and the germline ends sit 7 bases apart. Each collaborating institution followed its own protocols to collect whole blood in K2EDTA tubes. For TCRbeta analysis, collaborator samples were shipped as frozen whole blood, as isolated PBMCs, or as DNA extracted from either sample type. This receptor was taken from a middle-aged man with acute or convalescent COVID-19. Sequences were obtained from peripheral blood. The sequence links TRBV18 to TRBJ1-2, with the D segment identity uncertain. The nucleotide sequence is given as TGTGCCAGCTCACCGGGCGCCAACTATGGCTACACCTTC. Its product reads: CASSPGANYGYTF.